This T cell receptor beta chain was obtained from a study of long-term antiretroviral therapy in people with HIV (dated 2022 in TCRdb). For context, the study as a whole: The earliest samples were collected about a decade before the 2015 WHO recommendation for immediate ART, when ART was typically delayed until CD4 counts fell. About 40% of the 30 participants with HIV were female. No cross-contamination during QIAcube processing turned up in test extractions that ran a monoclonal T-cell line alongside more than 30 polyclonal samples. This retrospective serial study examined whether starting ART and sustained HIV suppression were associated with changes in the composition and diversity of the TRB repertoire in peripheral blood. From 30 adults with confirmed HIV infection, the cohort provided under 200 cryopreserved PBMC samples, gathered serially across a mean of around six years (range 1-12). General study outcomes and caveats: The samples span the years 2004 to 2017, and the ART regimens used at that time may not be as effective as current regimens. Since PBMC availability was limited, sequencing covered only the TCR beta chain, with no alpha chain pairing. Inferences about post-ART repertoire changes were limited because no data were available on ART adherence, viral resistance or therapy changes. Because cell numbers in pre-ART samples were limited, unsorted PBMC were profiled instead of sorted CD4+ and CD8+ T cells. HIV repertoires had narrower CDR3 length ranges than controls, and the network structure suggested an antigen-experienced repertoire that shifted only slightly toward naive after ART. Expanded TRB clones identified before ART initiation dominated the repertoire at all time points, although this dominance fluctuated and declined in many PLHIV after ART. Starting ART was linked to a significant rise in TRB diversity, yet even with long-term ART the diversity remained significantly lower than in transplant donor controls.

Participants were included only if at least one PBMC sample before ART initiation and at least two post-ART samples were available. Treatment was received in the United States of America by all participants with HIV. Before DNA extraction, cryopreserved samples of about 0.95-10 million PBMC were thawed and washed. At the time of the earliest PBMC sample for each participant with HIV, ages ranged from about 23 to 60 years. PBMC samples were contributed by each participant from 1-4 timepoints before ART initiation and 2-8 timepoints after ART initiation, with a median of 7 samples. For every participant, serial HIV viral load, CD4+ T-cell count, ART history and demographic data were obtained. Genomic DNA was extracted from unsorted PBMC with a Qiagen kit on a QIAcube, processed in batches of 12 samples. As concerns this clone: Its antigen is not yet known. Nothing much larger sits one base from this clone, and base qualities are not available.

The germline V gene provides CDR1 LGHNA and CDR2 YNFKEQ. The CDR3 has 18 amino acids, counting the end cysteine and phenylalanine. The kept DNA is CDR3 alone, 54 bases in frame from the first base. Germline trimming: 3 bases from V, 3 bases from J; junction bases outside gene matches: 13. The immunoSEQ hsTCRB v3.0 assay was used at survey level resolution to sequence the TRB variable region. A depth of roughly 35,000-55,000 T-cell genomes per sample was targeted for TRB sequencing. An Illumina MiSeq with a v3 150-cycle kit was used to sequence the pooled TRB libraries. Per the source publication's procedure: Analysis of repertoires was carried out in R inside a reproducible Nextflow workflow spanning QC, data transformation and analysis. Custom analyses were implemented in LymphoSeq2, an R package for AIRR-Seq data exploration. After excluding a handful of samples that yielded fewer than 5000 total TRB sequences, around 190 HIV repertoires remained for analysis. Among the approximately 180 HIV repertoires that were kept, 59 were collected before ART initiation and over 120 were collected after ART initiation. Each repertoire was downsampled to 5000 TRB nucleotide sequences, and summary statistics were averaged across 100 downsampling iterations. The analysis kept only TRB sequences whose CDR3 regions were at least seven amino acids long. Two measures captured diversity: a Shannon entropy-derived clonality score and the Gini coefficient. In the repertoire networks, any two of the top 5000 CDR3 amino acid sequences were connected whenever the two sequences differed by an edit distance of one. For TRB CDR3 amino acid sequences, antigen specificity groups and MHC restriction were predicted with GLIPH2. To flag known CMV, EBV, HIV or tissue antigen associations, CDR3 amino acid sequences were matched against VDJdb and McPAS-TCR. Pre-ART, post-ART and control groups were compared with Wilcoxon signed-rank tests and Holm-Bonferroni correction. What TCRdb holds here is the immuneACCESS table cut down to in-frame rearrangements. Part of the clones is not present; checked against another copy, under half of the missing clones reflect an unresolved V gene, and the others are unexplained. V, J and clone size were drawn from that table, and D and trimming were deduced from the DNA. This sample comprises about 24,000 clones, approximately 79% of them detected only once. The ten largest account for about a tenth of the sample.

This sample comprised unsorted PBMCs, obtained 1.2 years after starting antiretroviral therapy. The sequence derives from a woman aged 40-49 years with HIV. This receptor chain uses TRBV4-2 and TRBJ2-7; 11 bases in between match TRBD2. The sequence in DNA is TGTGCCAGCAGCCACCCCCCCCTAGCGGGGGGTCAGAGCTACGAGCAGTACTTC. This sequence encodes CASSHPPLAGGQSYEQYF.